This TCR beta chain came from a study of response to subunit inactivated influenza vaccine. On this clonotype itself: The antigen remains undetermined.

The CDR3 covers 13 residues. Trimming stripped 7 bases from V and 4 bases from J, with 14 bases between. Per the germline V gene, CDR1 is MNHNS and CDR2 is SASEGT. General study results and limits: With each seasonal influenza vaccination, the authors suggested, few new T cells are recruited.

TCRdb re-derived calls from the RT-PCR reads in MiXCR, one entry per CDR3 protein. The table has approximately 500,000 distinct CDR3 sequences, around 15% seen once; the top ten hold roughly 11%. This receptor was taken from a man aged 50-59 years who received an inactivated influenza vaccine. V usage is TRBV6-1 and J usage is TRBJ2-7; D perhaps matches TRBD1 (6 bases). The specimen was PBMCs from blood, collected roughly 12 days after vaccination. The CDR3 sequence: CASTRQDLYEQYF. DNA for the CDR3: TGTGCCAGCACGCGACAGGACCTATACGAGCAGTACTTC.